This is a list of T cell receptor beta chains from one sample in a study of cytomegalovirus exposure and HLA in healthy donors. Sequencing used immunoSEQ multiplex PCR; TCRdb keeps in-frame clones, though not all of them. Altogether approximately 110,000 clones are present, 69% being singletons, with the ten largest covering approximately 5.4%. The sample comprised PBMCs. The receptor source for this set is a woman in her 70s in good health and CMV-seropositive. The CDR3 runs from the conserved cysteine through the conserved F or W.

v_call	j_call	cdr3_aa
TRBV30	TRBJ1-1	CAWSVNGGGTEAFF
TRBV9	TRBJ1-4	CASSVDEQGFGGSKLFF
TRBV30	TRBJ1-6	CAWSSGDRRGSNSPLHF
TRBV6-6	TRBJ2-3	CASRLPTSGATDTQYF
TRBV27	TRBJ1-4	CASQNAGQGPGEKLFF
TRBV19	TRBJ2-3	CASSPGTGATDTQYF
TRBV6-6	TRBJ1-1	CASSWADEAFF
TRBV28	TRBJ1-2	CASWVDSHYGYTF
TRBV5-6	TRBJ2-5	CASSLAGTGLQETQYF
TRBV29-1	TRBJ2-3	CSVGVRGVNTDTQYF
TRBV27	TRBJ2-5	CASSLRGFQETQYF
TRBV5-1	TRBJ1-4	CASSLLGTGDEKLFF
TRBV19	TRBJ2-7	CASSTPGTGGYEQYF
TRBV6-5	TRBJ1-4	CASRGQGVANEKLFF
TRBV7-2	TRBJ2-3	CASSLGGTGGTDTQYF
TRBV7-2	TRBJ2-7	CASSQAHSSSYEQYF
TRBV6-5	TRBJ2-5	CASLAGGQGETQYF
TRBV6-6	TRBJ2-7	CASSLDRGVHEQYF
TRBV6-1	TRBJ1-1	CASSERDRGRTEAFF
TRBV6-5	TRBJ1-6	CASSYEANSPLHF
TRBV2	TRBJ1-1	CASRGQGLPDTEAFF
TRBV6-1	TRBJ2-1	CASSEFGGPSYNEQFF
TRBV18	TRBJ1-1	CASRGGGRMNTEAFF
TRBV5-1	TRBJ2-7	CASTQDRPSGEQYF
TRBV6-6	TRBJ1-2	CASIDRLQPTGGYTF
TRBV25-1	TRBJ1-1	CASGTGIEAFF
TRBV19	TRBJ1-4	CASSATQGEKLFF
TRBV4-2	TRBJ1-2	CASSQDPGAVTAGGYTF
TRBV7-9	TRBJ2-7	CASSLRGSYEQYF
TRBV30	TRBJ1-6	CAWSASGRGYNSPLHF
TRBV7-2	TRBJ1-3	CASSYYPGTGLISGNTIYF
TRBV20-1	TRBJ1-1	CSASRSSEAFF
TRBV4-2	TRBJ1-2	CASSQDQVGSEYGYTF
TRBV4-1	TRBJ2-1	CASSQELRGSYNEQFF
TRBV2	TRBJ1-2	CASSGFGTGGSGGYTF
TRBV30	TRBJ1-4	CAWSVWAGGLPEKLFF
TRBV6-4	TRBJ2-4	CASSEVEQAKNIQYF
TRBV10-3	TRBJ1-2	CAISARDRGPYTF
TRBV11-2	TRBJ2-4	CASSSPIGRIEPKNIQYF
TRBV12-5	TRBJ2-4	CASGPPDRVKNIQYF
TRBV9	TRBJ2-5	CASSVGGDRLQETQYF
TRBV7-6	TRBJ2-7	CASSLDRSYEQYF
TRBV9	TRBJ2-7	CASSVGQGGTYEQYF
TRBV5-4	TRBJ2-2	CASSLTGKGAGELFF
TRBV19	TRBJ1-3	CASSSRGTGNTIYF